The 6 T cell receptor beta chains below all came from one sample that was sequenced in a study of molecular identifiers for immune sequencing clone quantification. TCRdb itself ran the PCR reads through MiXCR, one entry per CDR3 protein. The sample shows 60,000 to 70,000 distinct CDR3 sequences, under 20% of them seen only once. The sample taken for sequencing was naive CD8+ T cells from blood, with Jurkat cell RNA spiked in. The subset is: FACS-sorted CD8+CD4-CCR7+CD45RA+ naive T cells. The receptor set was obtained from a human donor in good health. Some libraries in this study had Jurkat cell RNA spiked in.

In this sample, this clonotype turned up many times. This chain uses TRBV4-2 with TRBJ2-1, with D maybe TRBD2 (5 bases). Germline loops: CDR1 LGHNA, CDR2 YNFKEQ. CDR3 length: 14 amino acids. V was clipped by 3 bases and J by 2 bases, with 8 bases between them. The CDR3 reads CASSQRVAYNEQFF. In nucleotides, the CDR3 is TGTGCCAGCAGCCAGAGGGTAGCCTACAATGAGCAGTTCTTC.

This clonotype was detected ten times or more. J is TRBJ2-3 and V is TRBV11-3; D assignment may be TRBD1 or TRBD2 (6 bases each). CDR1 and CDR2 from the germline V gene are SGHNT and YENEEA. The CDR3 consists of 16 residues. Trimming took 5 bases from V and 6 from J, leaving 21 bases between them. DNA of the CDR3: TGTGCCAGCAGCCCCCCCCAGGGGACTTTACAGGATACGCAGTATTTT. It specifies CASSPPQGTLQDTQYF.

The chain combines TRBV27 with TRBJ2-1; perhaps TRBD2 as D (5 bases). Per the germline V gene, CDR1 is MNHEY and CDR2 is SMNVEV (reference sequence). The CDR3 extends over 13 amino acids. V was trimmed by 2 bases and J by 8 bases, leaving 10 bases between them. CDR3 amino acids: CASSLLGVDEQFF. The CDR3 DNA is TGTGCCAGCAGTTTACTCGGGGTAGATGAGCAGTTCTTC.

This clonotype was counted many times. CDR3 coding DNA: TGTGCCAGCCTTTCAACAGGGGACCCAAACACTGAAGCTTTCTTT. This translates into CASLSTGDPNTEAFF. This chain uses TRBV19 with TRBJ1-1, with 7 bases that match TRBD1. Germline V gene data show CDR1 as LNHDA and CDR2 as SQIVND (reference sequence). V lost 9 bases, J lost 2 bases, and 12 bases stayed unmatched. The CDR3 sequence is 15 residues long.

Many counts were recorded for this clonotype. The chain combines TRBV27 with TRBJ2-4; no clear D gene. The ends were cut back, 1 base at V and 0 bases at J, with 7 bases in the middle. CDR1 MNHEY and CDR2 SMNVEV come from the germline V gene (reference sequence). The CDR3 length is 15 residues. CDR3 DNA: TGTGCCAGCAGTTTATTGGGTTTAGCCAAAAACATTCAGTACTTC. This encodes CASSLLGLAKNIQYF.

This clonotype was recorded at least ten times. The J gene is TRBJ2-1, the V gene TRBV12-3 or TRBV12-4; TRBD2 matches at 8 bases. CDR3 length equals 15 residues. With V trimmed by 8 bases and J by 4 bases, 10 bases remained unmatched. In DNA form, the CDR3 reads TGTGCCAGCGCTCCAGTAGCGGGGAAATACAATGAGCAGTTCTTC. Protein product: CASAPVAGKYNEQFF.